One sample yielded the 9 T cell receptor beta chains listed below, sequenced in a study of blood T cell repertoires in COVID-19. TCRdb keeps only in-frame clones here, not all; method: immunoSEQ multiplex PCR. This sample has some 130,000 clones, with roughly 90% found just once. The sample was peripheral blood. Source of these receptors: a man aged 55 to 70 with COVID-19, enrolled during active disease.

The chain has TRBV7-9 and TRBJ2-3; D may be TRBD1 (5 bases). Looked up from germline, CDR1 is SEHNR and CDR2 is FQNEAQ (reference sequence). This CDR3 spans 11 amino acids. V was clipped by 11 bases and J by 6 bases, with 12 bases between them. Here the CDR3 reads CADFKGDTQYF. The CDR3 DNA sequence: TGTGCCGACTTCAAGGGGGATACGCAGTATTTT. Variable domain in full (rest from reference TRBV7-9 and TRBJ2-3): DTGVSQNPRHKITKRGQNVTFRCDPISEHNRLYWYRQTLGQGPEFLTYFQNEAQLEKSRLLSDRFSAERPKGSFSTLEIQRTEQGDSAMYLCADFKGDTQYFGPGTRLTVL.

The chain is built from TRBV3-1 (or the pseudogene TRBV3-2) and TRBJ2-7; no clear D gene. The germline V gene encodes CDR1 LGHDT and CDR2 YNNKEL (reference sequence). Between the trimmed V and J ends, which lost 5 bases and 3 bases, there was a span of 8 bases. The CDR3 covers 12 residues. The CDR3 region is CASSSLSYEQYF. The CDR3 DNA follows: TGTGCCAGCAGCTCCCTTAGCTACGAGCAGTACTTC.

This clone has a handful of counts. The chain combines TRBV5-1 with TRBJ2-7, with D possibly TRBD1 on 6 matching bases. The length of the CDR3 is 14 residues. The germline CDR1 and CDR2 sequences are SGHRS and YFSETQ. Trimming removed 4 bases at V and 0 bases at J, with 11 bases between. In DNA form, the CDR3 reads TGCGCCAGCAGCCCTCAGGGGTCCTCCTACGAGCAGTACTTC. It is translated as CASSPQGSSYEQYF.

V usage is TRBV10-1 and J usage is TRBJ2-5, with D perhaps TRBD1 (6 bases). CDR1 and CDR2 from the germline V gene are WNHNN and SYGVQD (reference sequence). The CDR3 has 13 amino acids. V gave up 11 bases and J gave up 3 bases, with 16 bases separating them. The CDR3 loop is CASNRDTEETQYF. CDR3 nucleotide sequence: TGCGCCTCAAACCGGGACACTGAAGAGACCCAGTACTTC.

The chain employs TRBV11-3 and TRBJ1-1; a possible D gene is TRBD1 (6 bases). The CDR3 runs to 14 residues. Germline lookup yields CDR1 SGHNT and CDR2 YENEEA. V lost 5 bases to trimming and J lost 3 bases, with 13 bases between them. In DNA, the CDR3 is TGTGCCAGCAGCGGGGGCAGGGTGGACACTGAAGCTTTCTTT. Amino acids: CASSGGRVDTEAFF.

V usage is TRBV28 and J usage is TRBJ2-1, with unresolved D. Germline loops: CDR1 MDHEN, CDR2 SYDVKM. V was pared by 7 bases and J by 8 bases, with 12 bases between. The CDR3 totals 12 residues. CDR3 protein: CASNQASDEQFF. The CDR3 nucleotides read TGTGCCAGCAACCAGGCCTCGGATGAGCAGTTCTTC.

CDR3 sequence reads: CASSPPRGSGTDNEQFF. CDR3 nucleotides: TGTGCCAGCTCACCACCGCGGGGTAGCGGGACCGACAATGAGCAGTTCTTC. The chain joins TRBV18 to TRBJ2-1; 8 bases match TRBD2. CDR3 length: 17 residues. V lost 0 bases and J lost 5; bases outside the gene matches: 9. The germline CDR1 and CDR2 sequences are KGHSH and LQKENI. Together with reference TRBV18 and TRBJ2-1, the CDR3 gives the full variable domain: NAGVMQNPRHLVRRRGQEARLRCSPMKGHSHVYWYRQLPEEGLKFMVYLQKENIIDESGMPKERFSAEFPKEGPSILRIQQVVRGDSAAYFCASSPPRGSGTDNEQFFGPGTRLTVL.

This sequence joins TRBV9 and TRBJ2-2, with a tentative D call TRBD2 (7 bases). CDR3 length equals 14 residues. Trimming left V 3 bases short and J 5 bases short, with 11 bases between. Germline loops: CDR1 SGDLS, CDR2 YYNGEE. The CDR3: CASSDGGATGELFF. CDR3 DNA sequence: TGTGCCAGCAGCGATGGGGGGGCAACCGGGGAGCTGTTTTTT.

For the CDR3, the DNA is TGCAGCGTTGAAGCCTCGGACCAAGAGACCCAGTACTTC. Translation gives CSVEASDQETQYF. The gene calls are TRBV29-1 and TRBJ2-5; no firm D call. Germline V gene sequence: CDR1 SQVTM, CDR2 ANQGSEA. This CDR3 has 13 residues. Trimming removed 1 base from V and 0 bases from J, with 6 bases in between.